The 13 T cell receptor beta chains given below trace back to one sample, sequenced in a study of cytomegalovirus exposure and HLA in healthy donors. Measured with immunoSEQ multiplex PCR; TCRdb has only the in-frame clones, and not every one. The sample has more than 150,000 clones; 84% are singletons. The sequenced material came from PBMCs. The receptors were gathered from a young woman in good health and CMV-seropositive.

The chain has TRBV7-2 and TRBJ2-3; 8 positions match TRBD2. The V gene end was trimmed by 6 bases and the J gene end by 1 base; junction bases not matched to a gene: 6. The CDR3 sequence is 15 residues long. CDR1 and CDR2 (germline): SGHTA, FQGNSA. Written as DNA, the CDR3 is TGTGCCAGCAGTAGGAGCGGGGGTGGCACAGATACGCAGTATTTT. It yields the protein CASSRSGGGTDTQYF.

This chain uses TRBV4-3 with TRBJ2-3; 12 nucleotides align to TRBD2. J gave up 3 bases and V 4 bases, and 2 bases lay outside the gene matches. CDR3 length: 15 amino acids. Germline V lookup: CDR1 LGHNA, CDR2 YSLEER. The CDR3 loop is CASSLGLAGTDTQYF. As DNA, the CDR3 is TGCGCCAGCAGCCTTGGACTAGCGGGGACAGATACGCAGTATTTT.

The V and J genes are TRBV9 and TRBJ1-2; D unclear. Deletions cut 3 bases from V and 7 bases from J, with 10 bases between. Germline V CDR1 and CDR2: SGDLS, YYNGEE. The CDR3 sequence is 12 residues long. As DNA, the CDR3 is TGTGCCAGCAGCGGAAATGCGGCTGGCTACACCTTC. Amino acid sequence: CASSGNAAGYTF.

The chain combines TRBV5-1 with TRBJ2-7, with TRBD2 as a possible D gene (6 bases). CDR1 and CDR2 (germline): SGHRS, YFSETQ. Trimming took 2 bases from V and 3 from J, leaving 9 bases between them. The CDR3 loop spans 13 amino acids. DNA of the CDR3: TGCGCCAGCAGCTTCTCGGGGGACTACGAGCAGTACTTC. This sequence encodes CASSFSGDYEQYF.

This rearrangement joins TRBV29-1 to TRBJ2-7, with TRBD1 identical over 11 bases. V was clipped by 0 bases and J by 0 bases; unmatched bases: 1. Germline CDR1 SQVTM, CDR2 ANQGSEA. This CDR3 comprises 15 residues. The CDR3 sequence is CSVEEDRGHSYEQYF. CDR3 nucleotides: TGCAGCGTTGAAGAGGACAGGGGGCACTCCTACGAGCAGTACTTC.

The V gene is TRBV5-1, the J gene TRBJ2-1, with 7 bases aligning to TRBD2. The length of the CDR3 is 13 residues. The V gene end was trimmed by 3 bases and the J gene end by 9 bases; junction bases not matched to a gene: 6. The germline V gene has CDR1 SGHRS and CDR2 YFSETQ. DNA for the CDR3: TGCGCCAGCAGCTGGGAGGGGCTCTTTGAGCAGTTCTTC. As protein: CASSWEGLFEQFF.

The rearrangement joins TRBV5-4 to TRBJ1-2; D gene ambiguous. Trimming stripped 4 bases from V and 8 bases from J, with 15 bases between. Germline lookup yields CDR1 SGHNT and CDR2 YYREEE (reference sequence). This CDR3 is 13 amino acids long. The CDR3 spells CASSERDWGGYTF. The DNA of the CDR3 is TGTGCCAGCAGCGAGAGGGATTGGGGAGGCTACACCTTC.

The V gene is TRBV9, the J gene TRBJ2-2, with 8 bases fitting TRBD2. V lost 3 bases, J lost 4 bases, and 8 bases stayed unmatched. CDR1 is SGDLS and CDR2 is YYNGEE in the germline V gene. CDR3 length: 16 amino acids. Here the CDR3 reads CASSARTSSVTGELFF. The CDR3, as DNA: TGTGCCAGCAGCGCTCGGACTAGCTCGGTCACCGGGGAGCTGTTTTTT.

The V call is TRBV5-6, the J call TRBJ2-6, with a possible D match to TRBD1 (7 bases). Trimming removed 6 bases at V and 4 bases at J, with 14 bases between. From germline, CDR1 is SGHDT and CDR2 YYEEEE. The CDR3 is 15 residues long. The CDR3 DNA sequence: TGTGCCAGCACCCTCAGGGGGGTAGGGGCCAACGTCCTGACTTTC. This sequence encodes CASTLRGVGANVLTF.

V and J are TRBV14 and TRBJ1-1; no firm D call. The CDR3 consists of 13 residues. V lost 2 bases, J lost 3 bases, and 7 bases lay in between. The V gene's germline CDR1 is SGHDN and CDR2 FVKESK. CDR3 sequence: CASSQSRDTEAFF. CDR3 DNA sequence: TGTGCCAGCAGCCAAAGTAGAGACACTGAAGCTTTCTTT.

CDR3 protein: CAGGPSGVETQYF. DNA of the CDR3: TGTGCCGGTGGGCCTAGCGGGGTAGAGACCCAGTACTTC. This sequence joins TRBV2 and TRBJ2-5, with 9 bases that match TRBD2. The V segment lost 11 bases and the J segment 4 bases; nucleotides outside the gene matches: 8. Germline CDR1 and CDR2: SNHLY and FYNNEI. The CDR3 is 13 amino acids.

The J gene is TRBJ2-5, the V gene TRBV9; the match to TRBD1 covers 8 bases. The germline V gene has CDR1 SGDLS and CDR2 YYNGEE. The trim removed 0 bases at V and 5 bases at J, leaving 3 bases unmatched. CDR3 length equals 14 residues. The CDR3 coding sequence is TGTGCCAGCAGCGTAGCGACAGGGGACGAGACCCAGTACTTC. Its translation is CASSVATGDETQYF.

V gene TRBV2 combines with J gene TRBJ2-7, with 7 nucleotides matching TRBD1. Germline loops: CDR1 SNHLY, CDR2 FYNNEI. The V segment lost 7 bases and the J segment 3 bases; nucleotides outside the gene matches: 6. This CDR3 is 13 amino acids long. The CDR3 loop reads CASIRTGYYEQYF. The CDR3 DNA is TGTGCCAGCATACGGACAGGATACTACGAGCAGTACTTC.